Listed below are T cell receptor beta chains from one sample, sequenced in a study of shared clonotypes between healthy human individuals. Only in-frame clones appear in the TCRdb table, and some are missing; sequencing was by immunoSEQ multiplex PCR. In the table there are millions of clones, roughly nine tenths of which are singletons. The specimen was naive CD4+ T cells sorted from blood. The receptor source for this set is a man aged 18 to 29 in good health. Both conserved end residues are part of each CDR3. The D gene is left open where the match is weak. Some rows have no size entry. The others give once, few or many, or a class for an expanded clone.

d_call	cdr3_length	j_call	clone_size	v_call	cdr3_nt	cdr3_aa
-	13	TRBJ1-2	-	TRBV19	TGTGCCAGTAGTATGACAGTAGGAAATGGCTACACCTTC	CASSMTVGNGYTF
TRBD1	15	TRBJ2-3	-	TRBV10-1	TGCGCCAGCAGTGATACAGGGGCGGCCACAGATACGCAGTATTTT	CASSDTGAATDTQYF
TRBD2	18	TRBJ2-7	-	TRBV7-2	TGTGCCAGCAGCTTAGTAGGGTCTAGCGGGAGGGAGGTTTACGAGCAGTACTTC	CASSLVGSSGREVYEQYF
-	14	TRBJ2-1	-	TRBV7-2	TGTGCCAGCAGCTTAGTCGCTAGCGTCCATGAGCAGTTCTTC	CASSLVASVHEQFF
-	15	TRBJ2-7	-	TRBV5-1	TGCGCCAGCAGCTCGGGACTGGTGGAACCCTACGAGCAGTACTTC	CASSSGLVEPYEQYF
TRBD1	14	TRBJ2-3	-	TRBV9	TGTGCCAGCAGCGGGACAGGGAACACAGATACGCAGTATTTT	CASSGTGNTDTQYF
TRBD2	15	TRBJ2-1	-	TRBV7-9	TGTGCCAGCAGCTCCTTAGCGGGGGGTCACAATGAGCAGTTCTTC	CASSSLAGGHNEQFF
-	15	TRBJ2-5	-	TRBV5-1	TGCGCCAGCAGCTTGGTAGGCAGTACGAAGGAGACCCAGTACTTC	CASSLVGSTKETQYF
-	16	TRBJ1-2	-	TRBV7-8	TGTGCCAGCGAAAAGGAGCCGCGACAGACCCTTCCTGGCTACACCTTC	CASEKEPRQTLPGYTF
-	13	TRBJ2-5	-	TRBV9	TGTGCCAGCAGCGCCGCGACAGGGAGGGAGCAGTACTTC	CASSAATGREQYF
-	12	TRBJ1-5	few	TRBV10-3	TGTGCCATCAGTGGACTCGATCAGCCCCAGCATTTT	CAISGLDQPQHF
-	13	TRBJ2-2	-	TRBV5-1	TGCGCCAGCAGCTTAGGCAAGACCGGGGAGCTGTTTTTT	CASSLGKTGELFF
TRBD1	14	TRBJ2-5	-	TRBV19	TGTGCCAGTATGGAAGGGGGCCGGGGAGAGACCCAGTACTTC	CASMEGGRGETQYF
-	13	TRBJ2-1	-	TRBV11-3	TGTGCCAGCAGCTTAGATCGAGAACATGAGCAGTTCTTC	CASSLDREHEQFF
-	16	TRBJ2-2	-	TRBV12-5	TGTGCTAGTGGTTTGGTACAGGGAGGTCACACCGGGGAGCTGTTTTTT	CASGLVQGGHTGELFF
TRBD1	15	TRBJ2-7	-	TRBV2	TGTGCCAGCAGACTCCGGGACAGTGCATCCTACGAGCAGTACTTC	CASRLRDSASYEQYF
-	12	TRBJ1-2	-	TRBV30	TGTGCCTGGATCTCGAATGGGTATGGCTACACCTTC	CAWISNGYGYTF
TRBD2	15	TRBJ2-7	-	TRBV6-5	TGTGCCAGCAGTCAACCGGGACTAGCGATGGGGGAGCAGTACTTC	CASSQPGLAMGEQYF
TRBD1	14	TRBJ2-7	-	TRBV27	TGTGCCAGCAGGGCTGGGGACAGGGCCCGCGAGCAGTACTTC	CASRAGDRAREQYF
-	12	TRBJ2-7	-	TRBV6-5	TGTGCCAGCAGATTCCCCCAGGGACAATTATACTTC	CASRFPQGQLYF
TRBD1	14	TRBJ1-1	once	TRBV7-9	TGTGCCAGCAGCCCCCAGGGGGCCGGTACTGAAGCTTTCTTT	CASSPQGAGTEAFF
-	16	TRBJ1-2	-	TRBV19	TGTGCCAGTATTGCTCATAGGGGCAGGGCGAACTATGGCTACACCTTC	CASIAHRGRANYGYTF
TRBD1	15	TRBJ1-1	-	TRBV11-2	TGTGCCAGCAGCCCACTGACAGGGGGCGTCCCTGAAGCTTTCTTT	CASSPLTGGVPEAFF
TRBD2	16	TRBJ2-2	-	TRBV27	TGTGCCAGCAGTTTTAACGGGAGGGCAGACACCGGGGAGCTGTTTTTT	CASSFNGRADTGELFF
-	15	TRBJ2-3	-	TRBV7-2	TGTGCCAGCGACCCCACTTGGGGCGGGCTAGATACGCAGTATTTT	CASDPTWGGLDTQYF
TRBD1	13	TRBJ1-5	-	TRBV19	TGTGCCAGTAGTCTCCAGGGGGTTCAGCCCCAGCATTTT	CASSLQGVQPQHF
-	17	TRBJ2-1	-	TRBV4-3	TGCGCCAGCAGCCAAGACCTCGGACTTCGCTCCTACAATGAGCAGTTCTTC	CASSQDLGLRSYNEQFF
-	12	TRBJ2-7	few	TRBV2	TGTGCCAGCAGCCCCCAGACCTACGAGCAGTACTTC	CASSPQTYEQYF
-	12	TRBJ2-7	few	TRBV30	TGTGCCTGGAGTGGGCAGGGGGGCGAGCAGTACTTC	CAWSGQGGEQYF
TRBD1	16	TRBJ2-3	-	TRBV2	TGTGCCAGCAGCGCCGGACAGGGGGCGGGCACAGATACGCAGTATTTT	CASSAGQGAGTDTQYF
-	12	TRBJ2-7	-	TRBV2	TGTGCCAGCAGGCCGGGGAAGGGCGAGCAGTACTTC	CASRPGKGEQYF
-	14	TRBJ1-3	-	TRBV9	TGTGCCAGCAGGAGAGGGACGGGGGGAAACACCATATATTTT	CASRRGTGGNTIYF
TRBD1	19	TRBJ2-6	-	TRBV2	TGTGCCAGCAGTGAAGCGGGACAGGGAAACCTCTCTGGGGCCAACGTCCTGACTTTC	CASSEAGQGNLSGANVLTF
TRBD1	15	TRBJ1-1	-	TRBV28	TGTGCCAGCAGTCTACAACAGGGGGAGGGCACTGAAGCTTTCTTT	CASSLQQGEGTEAFF
-	15	TRBJ1-2	once	TRBV27	TGTGCCAGCAGCTCTGCGGGTTTAGCTAACTATGGCTACACCTTC	CASSSAGLANYGYTF
-	13	TRBJ1-5	-	TRBV10-3	TGTGCCATCAGTGTAGACGAGAATCAGCCCCAGCATTTT	CAISVDENQPQHF
TRBD2	16	TRBJ2-1	-	TRBV6-6	TGTGCCAGCAGTTATCCGAGAGCGGGGGGCGACAATGAGCAGTTCTTC	CASSYPRAGGDNEQFF
-	13	TRBJ1-1	once	TRBV25-1	TGTGCCAGCAGTCCGACCGGGAACACTGAAGCTTTCTTT	CASSPTGNTEAFF
-	14	TRBJ1-1	-	TRBV14	TGTGCCAGCAGCCAAGATCTGGGGAACACTGAAGCTTTCTTT	CASSQDLGNTEAFF
TRBD1	17	TRBJ1-5	-	TRBV7-2	TGTGCCAGCAGCTCCGTGGGACAGGTTCTTAGCAATCAGCCCCAGCATTTT	CASSSVGQVLSNQPQHF
TRBD2	14	TRBJ2-5	-	TRBV5-6	TGTGCCAGCAGCTTTAGCGGGAGAAAAGAGACCCAGTACTTC	CASSFSGRKETQYF
-	15	TRBJ2-7	once	TRBV7-2	TGTGCCAGCACCCTGGGCGGGACGACCTCCTACGAGCAGTACTTC	CASTLGGTTSYEQYF
-	14	TRBJ1-1	-	TRBV7-6	TGTGCCAGCAGCTTAGAAGGGGGGAACACTGAAGCTTTCTTT	CASSLEGGNTEAFF
-	16	TRBJ2-7	-	TRBV27	TGTGCCAGCAGTTTATACGGGGGACACCAAACCTACGAGCAGTACTTC	CASSLYGGHQTYEQYF
-	13	TRBJ1-2	-	TRBV27	TGTGCCAGCAGTTTATATGCAAACTATGGCTACACCTTC	CASSLYANYGYTF
-	13	TRBJ1-5	few	TRBV28	TGTGCCAGCAGTGCTACTACAGGGTTGCCCCAGCATTTT	CASSATTGLPQHF